This T cell receptor beta chain was identified in a study of PD-1 blockade in classical Hodgkin lymphoma. The wider study: Patients in the cohort were put on intravenous nivolumab, 3 mg/kg every 2 weeks.

In its sample, this clone was seen once. Its antigen is undetermined. Study-wide results and limits: It was CD4+ TCR diversity, not CD8+, that rose significantly by C4D1. The authors have not defined what causes the repertoire differences, possibly disease activity or prior therapy.

TCRdb's copy holds only in-frame clones and misses some; the assay was immunoSEQ multiplex PCR. The data contain just under 45,000 clones, approximately 70% of them singletons. The CDR3 length is 17 residues. CDR1 and CDR2 (germline): MNHEY, SMNVEV (reference sequence). V was shortened by 4 bases and J by 4 bases, with 20 bases between the two germline ends. Each and every patient relapsed after autologous stem cell transplantation, and patients got differing brentuximab vedotin exposure. The chain joins TRBV27 to TRBJ1-5, with D hard to call. The input for sequencing was peripheral blood mononuclear cells (PBMCs), taken before the second cycle of nivolumab. The TCR sequence derives from a human donor with classical Hodgkin lymphoma. The CDR3 region is CASSSPSTGRENQPQHF. CDR3 sequence (DNA): TGTGCCAGCAGTTCCCCCAGTACGGGTCGAGAGAATCAGCCCCAGCATTTT.